This TCR beta chain was obtained from a study of shared clonotypes between healthy human individuals. The study, taken as a whole, reports: Clonotypes that were shared across a handful of donors made up roughly 5% of naive CD4 clonotypes. Among non-shared clonotypes, generation probabilities were lower than among those shared by all four donors.

Naive CD8 cells were CD45RO-negative, positively selected for CCR7, excluding terminally differentiated effector memory CD45RA+ cells. The donors were adults (healthy and HIV-negative) with no recent acute infections or vaccinations. Original processing notes: As immunoSEQ supplied junction-only sequences (without quality scores), filtering differed. This table comes from immunoSEQ multiplex PCR, and its TCRdb copy is limited to in-frame clones, with some not included. V and J calls and clone size are those listed in that table; D and trimming were worked out from the DNA. The table records about 2,100,000 clones, just over 90% of them present only once. Concerning this clone itself: Antigen: not known.

Sequencing was carried out using naive CD8+ T cells from PBMCs. The sequence was obtained from a man between 18 and 35 years old in good health. Some clones in this sample may be carry-over from other donors' samples.

This chain's CDR3 is CSVRRVAYNEQFF. The CDR3 DNA sequence: TGCAGCGTTCGCCGGGTCGCCTACAATGAGCAGTTCTTC. This rearrangement joins TRBV29-1 to TRBJ2-1, with no clear D. The V and J ends lost 5 bases and 2 bases respectively, with 10 bases between them. The CDR3 runs to 13 residues. CDR1 SQVTM and CDR2 ANQGSEA come from the germline V gene.